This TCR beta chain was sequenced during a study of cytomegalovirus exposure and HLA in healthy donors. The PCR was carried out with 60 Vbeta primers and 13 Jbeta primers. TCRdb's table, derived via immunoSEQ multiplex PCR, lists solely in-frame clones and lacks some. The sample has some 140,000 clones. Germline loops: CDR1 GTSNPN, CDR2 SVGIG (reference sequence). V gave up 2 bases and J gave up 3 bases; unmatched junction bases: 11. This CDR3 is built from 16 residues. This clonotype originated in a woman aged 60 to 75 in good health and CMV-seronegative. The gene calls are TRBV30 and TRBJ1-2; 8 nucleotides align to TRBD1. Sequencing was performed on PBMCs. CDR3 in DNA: TGTGCCTGGAGTAGGGTCGGGAAACAGGGGGACTATGGCTACACCTTC. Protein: CAWSRVGKQGDYGYTF.